Sequencing of this T cell receptor beta chain was carried out in a study of human T cells and chemical hapten exposure. Overall study: Reading of the patch tests, which applied 0.01% DPC to the upper back, occurred at 6 days. Minor pooled library volume differences mainly drove per-sample TCR yield variation.

Trimming pared 2 bases from V and 5 bases from J, leaving 15 bases between. The CDR3 contains 15 residues. Germline V gene sequence: CDR1 SGHTA, CDR2 FQGNSA. The time point: pre-sensitization, week 0. Treatment denoted: therapeutic diphenylcyclopropenone sensitization with weekly scalp DPC. From whole blood left unfractionated, total RNA was extracted. TCRdb itself ran the RACE reads through MiXCR, one entry per CDR3 protein. Here the sample spans 84,000 or so distinct CDR3 sequences, 8.5% being singletons. This clonotype turned up a few times. The J gene is TRBJ1-1, the V gene TRBV7-2, with D maybe TRBD1 (5 bases). This receptor was identified in a man aged 35 to 55 with alopecia areata. Some clones in this sample may be carry-over from other donors' samples. The sample was whole blood, taken in connection with sensitization to the hapten diphenylcyclopropenone (DPC). The CDR3 region is CASSLNVGASTEAFF. The CDR3 region has the DNA TGTGCCAGCAGCTTAAACGTAGGGGCTTCAACTGAAGCTTTCTTT.